This is a list of T cell receptor beta chains from one sample in a study of T cell repertoires in cytomegalovirus infection. These receptors' antigens are unknown. TCRdb re-analysed the reads in MiXCR, keeping a single row per CDR3 protein. The table lists about 68,000 distinct CDR3 sequences, approximately 24% of them singletons, with 60% to 85% in the top ten. Sequencing was carried out using PBMCs, sequenced either directly or after in vitro stimulation (not recorded which). These receptors were obtained from a human donor in good health (CMV status not recorded). Some clones in this sample may be carry-over from other donors' samples. The CDR3 runs from the conserved cysteine through the conserved F or W. The D gene is left open where the match is weak. Rows give clone size only sometimes, using once, few, many, or a class for an expanded clone.

d_gene,v_gene,abundance,j_gene,CDR3nt,CDR3aa
NA,TRBV11-1,many,TRBJ2-5,TGTGCCAGCAGCTTGAATTCCTGGCTGGAAGAGACCCAGTACTTC,CASSLNSWLEETQYF
NA,TRBV7-2,NA,TRBJ2-2,TGTGCCAGCCACTCGGGACGGAACACCGGGGAGCTGTTTTTT,CASHSGRNTGELFF
NA,TRBV7-2,many,TRBJ2-1,TGTGCCAGCAGCTTAGTCGGGGCCTTGCGGATCCGCGAGCAGTTCTTC,CASSLVGALRIREQFF
NA,TRBV12-3/TRBV12-4,few,TRBJ2-1,TGTGCCAGCAGTTTGAGAAGCAGCAATGAGCAGTTCTTC,CASSLRSSNEQFF
TRBD1,TRBV10-3,few,TRBJ2-5,TGTGCCAGCTCCGGGACAGGGCAAGAGACCCAGTACTTC,CASSGTGQETQYF
NA,TRBV12-5,few,TRBJ2-2,TGTGCTAGTGGTCTACAACGAAATACCATCTTGGACACCGGGGAGCTGTTTTTT,CASGLQRNTILDTGELFF
NA,TRBV5-6,few,TRBJ2-3,TGTGCCAGCAGCCGAGCGGGCCGCCCAGATACGCAGTATTTT,CASSRAGRPDTQYF
NA,TRBV7-2,few,TRBJ2-7,TGTGCCAGCAGCTTAGATCCGGCTATAGAGCAGTACTTC,CASSLDPAIEQYF
NA,TRBV4-1,NA,TRBJ1-3,TGCGCCAGCAGCCAAGGTCTGCGCTCTGGAAACACCATATATTTT,CASSQGLRSGNTIYF
TRBD2,TRBV6-6,few,TRBJ2-1,TGTGCCAGCAGTTGGCCGCGGGAGGGCTCCTACAATGAGCAGTTCTTC,CASSWPREGSYNEQFF
TRBD1,TRBV6-2/TRBV6-3,NA,TRBJ1-1,TGTGCCAGCAGCAGGGGCGACAGGGGGGTCACTGAAGCTTTCTTT,CASSRGDRGVTEAFF
TRBD1,TRBV12-3/TRBV12-4,NA,TRBJ1-1,TGTGCCAGCAGTTCAGGGGGGATGAACACTGAAGCTTTCTTT,CASSSGGMNTEAFF
TRBD1,TRBV28,NA,TRBJ2-6,TGTGCCAGCAGTTTAGCAGGGGGTAGCTCTGGGGCCAACGTCCTGACTTTC,CASSLAGGSSGANVLTF
TRBD2,TRBV24-1,NA,TRBJ2-1,TGTGCCACCAGTGATCCCGTGCGGGAGTCAAACCCCAATGAGCAGTTCTTC,CATSDPVRESNPNEQFF
TRBD1,TRBV2,NA,TRBJ2-5,TGTGCCAGCAGTGGTTTGGGACAGGGGGAGACCCAGTACTTC,CASSGLGQGETQYF
NA,TRBV6-1,NA,TRBJ1-4,TGTGCCAGCAGTCGCGGGACCAAACTGTTTTTT,CASSRGTKLFF
NA,TRBV28,NA,TRBJ2-7,TGTGCCAGCAGCGCCAACTCCTACGAGCAGTACTTC,CASSANSYEQYF
NA,TRBV28,NA,TRBJ1-4,TGTGCCACCCGCGGGGCCGCTGCAACTAATGAAAAACTGTTTTTT,CATRGAAATNEKLFF
NA,TRBV19,once,TRBJ1-2,TGTGCCCGTTCAGTGTCTCTGGGCTATGGCTACACCTTC,CARSVSLGYGYTF
NA,TRBV7-8,many,TRBJ2-3,TGTGCCAGCAGCCCATTCGGGCTCCGTACAGATACGCAGTATTTT,CASSPFGLRTDTQYF
NA,TRBV28,few,TRBJ2-7,TGTGCCAGCAGCAAAGGACCCTCCTACGAGCAGTACTTC,CASSKGPSYEQYF
NA,TRBV4-1,few,TRBJ2-5,TGCGCCAGCAGCCAAGAATCGGGGAAAGAGACCCAGTACTTC,CASSQESGKETQYF
NA,TRBV6-8,NA,TRBJ2-1,TGTGCCGGCAGGTCAAGGGGCGGCGAGCAGTTCTTC,CAGRSRGGEQFF
TRBD2,TRBV7-2,many,TRBJ2-5,TGTGCCAGCAGCGGGCGGACTAGCGGGGTGGGGGAACAAGAGACCCAGTACTTC,CASSGRTSGVGEQETQYF
NA,TRBV7-9,many,TRBJ2-5,TGTGCCAGCAGCCATAGCGTTTCGGGCGGAGAGACCCAGTACTTC,CASSHSVSGGETQYF
NA,TRBV6-1,NA,TRBJ2-1,TGTGCCAGCAGTGCCATCAGGAGTCCGTCCTACAATGAGCAGTTCTTC,CASSAIRSPSYNEQFF
TRBD2,TRBV7-2,many,TRBJ2-1,TGTGCCAGCAGTCCACGACGAACTAGCGGGAGGAATGAGCAGTTCTTC,CASSPRRTSGRNEQFF
TRBD2,TRBV12-3/TRBV12-4,NA,TRBJ2-2,TGTGCCAGCAGTTTATCCTTCTTGACTAGCGGCCAGAACACCGGGGAGCTGTTTTTT,CASSLSFLTSGQNTGELFF
NA,TRBV7-2,many,TRBJ2-7,TGTGCCAGCAGTTCCAGGCGAGACCACGAGCAGTACTTC,CASSSRRDHEQYF
TRBD1,TRBV11-2,few,TRBJ1-3,TGTGCCAGCAGCTCCATCCGGGACAGGGGTGGAAACACCATATATTTT,CASSSIRDRGGNTIYF
NA,TRBV4-3,many,TRBJ1-2,TGCGCCAGCAGCCAAGATAGGGTTGCTAGCTATGGCTACACCTTC,CASSQDRVASYGYTF
TRBD1,TRBV20-1,few,TRBJ2-3,TGCAGTGCAGCAACAGGGGGACTGGGCACAGATACGCAGTATTTT,CSAATGGLGTDTQYF
NA,TRBV10-3,NA,TRBJ2-1,TGTGCCATCAGTGTCGACTATGAGCAGTTCTTC,CAISVDYEQFF
NA,TRBV12-3/TRBV12-4,few,TRBJ1-1,TGTGCCAGCACACCTACATGGAACACTGAAGCTTTCTTT,CASTPTWNTEAFF
NA,TRBV28,NA,TRBJ1-1,TGTGCCAGCAGTTTTTACCCTACGGGGCTCGGGGCAATGAACACTGAAGCTTTCTTT,CASSFYPTGLGAMNTEAFF
TRBD2,TRBV5-1,NA,TRBJ2-5,TGCGCCAGCAGCCGACTGGGGACTAGCGGACAAGAGACCCAGTACTTC,CASSRLGTSGQETQYF
NA,TRBV11-2,NA,TRBJ1-2,TGTGCCAGCAGCTTAGGGGGAAAGTACGGCTACACCTTC,CASSLGGKYGYTF
TRBD2,TRBV7-9,few,TRBJ2-1,TGTGCCAGCAGCCTAATACTAGCGGGAGGGACTCCGCTATACAATGAGCAGTTCTTC,CASSLILAGGTPLYNEQFF
TRBD1,TRBV5-1,NA,TRBJ1-6,TGCGCCAGCAGCTCCGACAGGGCAAATTCACCCCTCCACTTT,CASSSDRANSPLHF
NA,TRBV29-1,NA,TRBJ1-2,TGCAGCGTTGATAGTGTGGGGGGTGGCTACACCTTC,CSVDSVGGGYTF
NA,TRBV2,few,TRBJ2-7,TGTGCCAGCATTGGGACCGACAACTACGAGCAGTACTTC,CASIGTDNYEQYF
NA,TRBV7-6,many,TRBJ2-3,TGTGCCAGCAGCGCGCCCCAGACACCAGATACGCAGTATTTT,CASSAPQTPDTQYF
NA,TRBV20-1,NA,TRBJ1-1,TGCAGTGCCAGAGAGAGCGGGACCACTGAAGCTTTCTTT,CSARESGTTEAFF
TRBD2,TRBV6-2/TRBV6-3,NA,TRBJ2-7,TGTGCCAGCAGCCGTATGACGGGACTAGCGAAGTCCGAGCAGTACTTC,CASSRMTGLAKSEQYF
TRBD2,TRBV11-3,many,TRBJ2-1,TGTGCCAGCCGACTAGCGGGAGGGTTGTACAATGAGCAGTTCTTC,CASRLAGGLYNEQFF
NA,TRBV7-2,NA,TRBJ1-2,TGTGCCAGCAGCCGGGGGGCAGGGGAATATATGTTGGGCTACACCTTC,CASSRGAGEYMLGYTF
NA,TRBV7-2,many,TRBJ1-5,TGTGCCAGCAGCCCCCCCGGGGGGAGTCAGCCCCAGCATTTT,CASSPPGGSQPQHF
TRBD2,TRBV7-6,many,TRBJ2-2,TGTGCCAGCAGCTTAGAGGGGGGGACTAGCGGCGGGGAGCTGTTTTTT,CASSLEGGTSGGELFF
NA,TRBV7-9,many,TRBJ1-1,TGTGCCAGCAGCTCAAGGACAGACTTGAACACTGAAGCTTTCTTT,CASSSRTDLNTEAFF
NA,TRBV14,few,TRBJ2-3,TGTGCCAGCAGCCAAGTGGGGGATACGCAGTATTTT,CASSQVGDTQYF
TRBD1,TRBV5-4,NA,TRBJ2-3,TGTGCCAGCAGCGGGGACAGAGGCACAGATACGCAGTATTTT,CASSGDRGTDTQYF
NA,TRBV6-2/TRBV6-3,few,TRBJ1-2,TGTGCCAGCAATAACGGACCCCATGGCTACACCTTC,CASNNGPHGYTF
TRBD2,TRBV12-3/TRBV12-4,few,TRBJ2-1,TGTGCCAGCATCATCCGGGCAGGCGGGAGTAACAATGAGCAGTTCTTC,CASIIRAGGSNNEQFF